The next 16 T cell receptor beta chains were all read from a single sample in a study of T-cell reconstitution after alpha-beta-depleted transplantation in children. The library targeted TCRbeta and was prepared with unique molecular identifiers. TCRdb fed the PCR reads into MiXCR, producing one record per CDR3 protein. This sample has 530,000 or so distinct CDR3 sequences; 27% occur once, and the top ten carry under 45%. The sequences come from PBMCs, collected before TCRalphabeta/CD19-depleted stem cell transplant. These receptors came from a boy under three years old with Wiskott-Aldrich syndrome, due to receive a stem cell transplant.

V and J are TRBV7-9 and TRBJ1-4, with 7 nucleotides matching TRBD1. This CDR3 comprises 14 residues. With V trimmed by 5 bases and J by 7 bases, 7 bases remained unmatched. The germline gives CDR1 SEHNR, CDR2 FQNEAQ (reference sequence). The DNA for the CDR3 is TGTGCCAGCAGCGTTACAGGGGCGGGTGAAAAACTGTTTTTT. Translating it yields CASSVTGAGEKLFF.

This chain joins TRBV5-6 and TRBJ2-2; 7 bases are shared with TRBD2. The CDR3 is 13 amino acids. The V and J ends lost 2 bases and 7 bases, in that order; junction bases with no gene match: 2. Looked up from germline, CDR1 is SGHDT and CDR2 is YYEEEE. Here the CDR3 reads CASSLGDYGELFF. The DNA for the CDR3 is TGTGCCAGCAGCTTAGGGGACTACGGGGAGCTGTTTTTT.

The CDR3 DNA is TGTGCCAGCAGTTTAGGGATGGACGAGCAGTACTTC. This encodes CASSLGMDEQYF. The chain couples TRBV12-3 or TRBV12-4 to TRBJ2-7; D is unresolved. The CDR3 totals 12 residues. With 1 base removed from V and 5 bases from J, the gap between germline ends came to 6 bases.

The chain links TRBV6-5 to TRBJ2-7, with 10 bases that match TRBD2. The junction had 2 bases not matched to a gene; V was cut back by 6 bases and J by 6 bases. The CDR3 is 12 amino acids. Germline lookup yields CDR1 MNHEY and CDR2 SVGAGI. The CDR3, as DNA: TGTGCCAGCAGGGGACTAGCGACCGAGCAGTACTTC. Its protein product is CASRGLATEQYF.

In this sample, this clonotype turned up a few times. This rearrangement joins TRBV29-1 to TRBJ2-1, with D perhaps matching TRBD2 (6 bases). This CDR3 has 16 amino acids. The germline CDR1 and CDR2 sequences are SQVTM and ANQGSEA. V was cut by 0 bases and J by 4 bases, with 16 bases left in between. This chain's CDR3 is CSVEDPVGGPYNEQFF. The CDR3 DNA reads TGCAGCGTTGAAGATCCGGTGGGAGGCCCTTACAATGAGCAGTTCTTC.

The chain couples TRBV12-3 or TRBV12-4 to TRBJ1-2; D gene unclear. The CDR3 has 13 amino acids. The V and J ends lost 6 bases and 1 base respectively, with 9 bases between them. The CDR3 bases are TGTGCCAGCAGCTCCGGGCGTAACTATGGCTACACCTTC. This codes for CASSSGRNYGYTF.

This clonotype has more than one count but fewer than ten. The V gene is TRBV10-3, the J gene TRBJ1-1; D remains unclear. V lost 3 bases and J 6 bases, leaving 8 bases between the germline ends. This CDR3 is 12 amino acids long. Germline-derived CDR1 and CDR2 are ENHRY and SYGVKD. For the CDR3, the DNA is TGTGCCATCAGTGACGCCCGGTCTGAAGCTTTCTTT. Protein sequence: CAISDARSEAFF.

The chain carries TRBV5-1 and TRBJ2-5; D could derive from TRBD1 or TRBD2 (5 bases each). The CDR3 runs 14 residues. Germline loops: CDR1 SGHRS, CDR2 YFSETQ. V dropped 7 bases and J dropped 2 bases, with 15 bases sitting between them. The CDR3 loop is CASRKGTDQETQYF. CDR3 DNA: TGCGCCAGCCGTAAAGGGACGGATCAAGAGACCCAGTACTTC.

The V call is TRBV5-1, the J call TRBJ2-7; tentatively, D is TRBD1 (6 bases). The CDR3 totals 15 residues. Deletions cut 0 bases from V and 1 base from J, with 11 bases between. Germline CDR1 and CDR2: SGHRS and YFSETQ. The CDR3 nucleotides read TGCGCCAGCAGCTTGGACGGACAGCGGTCCTACGAGCAGTACTTC. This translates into CASSLDGQRSYEQYF. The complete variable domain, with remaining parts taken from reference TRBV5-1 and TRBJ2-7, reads KAGVTQTPRYLIKTRGQQVTLSCSPISGHRSVSWYQQTPGQGLQFLFEYFSETQRNKGNFPGRFSGRQFSNSRSEMNVSTLELGDSALYLCASSLDGQRSYEQYFGPGTRLTVT.

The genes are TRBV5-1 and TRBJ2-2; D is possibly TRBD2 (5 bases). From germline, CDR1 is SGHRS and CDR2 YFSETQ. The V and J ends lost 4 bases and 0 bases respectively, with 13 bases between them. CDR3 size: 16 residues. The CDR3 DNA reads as TGCGCCAGCAGCACTGGGATGGGAGCGAACACCGGGGAGCTGTTTTTT. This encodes CASSTGMGANTGELFF.

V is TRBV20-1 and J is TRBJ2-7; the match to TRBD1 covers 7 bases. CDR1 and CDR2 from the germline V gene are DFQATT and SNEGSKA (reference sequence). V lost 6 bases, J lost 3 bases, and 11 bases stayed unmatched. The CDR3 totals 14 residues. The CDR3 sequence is CSASPGQTFYEQYF. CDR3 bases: TGCAGTGCCAGTCCGGGACAGACTTTCTACGAGCAGTACTTC.

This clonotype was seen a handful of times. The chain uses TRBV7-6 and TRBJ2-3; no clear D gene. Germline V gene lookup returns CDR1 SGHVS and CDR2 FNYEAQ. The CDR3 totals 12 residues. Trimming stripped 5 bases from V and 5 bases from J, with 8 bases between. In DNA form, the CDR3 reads TGTGCCAGCAGCCCGTCTGAAGATACGCAGTATTTT. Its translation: CASSPSEDTQYF.

CDR3 sequence: CSALRDSLGELFF. The CDR3, as DNA: TGCAGTGCCCTACGGGACAGCCTCGGGGAGCTGTTTTTT. V and J are TRBV20-1 and TRBJ2-2; 7 nucleotides match TRBD1. With 6 bases clipped from V and 7 bases from J, the junction kept 8 bases outside the gene matches. From germline, CDR1 is DFQATT and CDR2 SNEGSKA (reference sequence). The CDR3 runs 13 residues.

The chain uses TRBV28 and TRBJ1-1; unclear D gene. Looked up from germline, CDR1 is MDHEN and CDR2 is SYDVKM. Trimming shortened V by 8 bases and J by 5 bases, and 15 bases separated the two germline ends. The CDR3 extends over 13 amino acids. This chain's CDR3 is CASGALQETEAFF. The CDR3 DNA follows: TGTGCCAGCGGCGCCCTGCAGGAAACTGAAGCTTTCTTT.

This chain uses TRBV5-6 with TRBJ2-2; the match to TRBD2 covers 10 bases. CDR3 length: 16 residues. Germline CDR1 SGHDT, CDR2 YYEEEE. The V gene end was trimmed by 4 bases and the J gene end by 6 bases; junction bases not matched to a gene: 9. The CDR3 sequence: CASSPPLAGQSGELFF. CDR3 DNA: TGTGCCAGCAGCCCCCCACTAGCGGGACAATCCGGGGAGCTGTTTTTT.

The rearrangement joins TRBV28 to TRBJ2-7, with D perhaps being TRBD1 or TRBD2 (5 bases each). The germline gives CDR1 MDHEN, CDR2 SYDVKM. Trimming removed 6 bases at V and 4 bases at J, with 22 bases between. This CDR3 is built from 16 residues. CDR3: CASSIAGTALNYEQYF. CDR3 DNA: TGTGCCAGCAGCATAGCCGGGACCGCCCTGAATTACGAGCAGTACTTC. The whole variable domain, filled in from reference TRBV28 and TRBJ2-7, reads DVKVTQSSRYLVKRTGEKVFLECVQDMDHENMFWYRQDPGLGLRLIYFSYDVKMKEKGDIPEGYSVSREKKERFSLILESASTNQTSMYLCASSIAGTALNYEQYFGPGTRLTVT.